This passage covers 4 T cell receptor beta chains from one sample sequenced in a study of CD8+ T cells in alopecia areata. Following extraction, RNA underwent reverse transcription to cDNA, which served as the sequencing template. The method was immunoSEQ multiplex PCR; TCRdb's version includes in-frame clones alone and lacks a portion of them. The data show around 270,000 clones, over 45% seen once. Treatment in this sample: oral pan-JAK inhibitor, 5-10 mg twice daily. The material was CD4+ T cells sorted from blood, obtained at week 24, from a patient treated with tofacitinib. The receptors come from a human donor with alopecia areata.

The V and J genes are TRBV30 and TRBJ2-5; the match to TRBD2 covers 10 bases. The CDR3 spans 12 residues. V shed 1 base and J 11 bases; nucleotides not matched to a gene: 4. The germline V gene has CDR1 GTSNPN and CDR2 SVGIG (reference sequence). The CDR3 region is CAWSASLAGQYF. As DNA, the CDR3 is TGTGCCTGGAGTGCCTCACTAGCGGGGCAGTACTTC.

The table lists this clone with a few counts. The genes are TRBV2 and TRBJ1-4; D unclear. Germline V gives CDR1 SNHLY, CDR2 FYNNEI. The CDR3 covers 14 residues. V lost 5 bases and J lost 2, with 9 bases in between. The CDR3 DNA reads TGTGCCAGCAGTTTTGATTGGACTAATGAAAAACTGTTTTTT. Amino acids: CASSFDWTNEKLFF.

This rearrangement joins TRBV30 to TRBJ1-2; D gene uncertain. Trimming took off 1 base at V and 4 bases at J, with 10 bases between the two ends. This CDR3 comprises 13 residues. Germline V gene data show CDR1 as GTSNPN and CDR2 as SVGIG (reference sequence). Here the CDR3 DNA reads TGTGCCTGGAGTGCGGGGAGAGGCTATGGCTACACCTTC. Amino acids: CAWSAGRGYGYTF.

The chain couples TRBV30 to TRBJ1-4; 9 nucleotides align to TRBD1. Germline V CDR1 and CDR2: GTSNPN, SVGIG (reference sequence). Trimming at V came to 2 bases and at J to 2 bases, leaving 12 bases not matched to a gene. CDR3 length: 18 residues. The DNA of the CDR3 is TGTGCCTGGAGTATAGAGGACAGGGGATCATTCACTAATGAAAAACTGTTTTTT. Amino acids: CAWSIEDRGSFTNEKLFF.